The T cell receptor beta chain under discussion was sequenced for a study of blood T cell repertoires in COVID-19. The CDR3 loop spans 14 amino acids. Germline-derived CDR1 and CDR2 are LGHDT and YNNKEL (reference sequence). V lost 1 base and J 2 bases, leaving 9 bases between the germline ends. This table comes from immunoSEQ multiplex PCR, and its TCRdb copy is limited to in-frame clones, with some not included. Of over 150,000 clones in the sample, 94% were seen once. Sequencing was done on a sample of peripheral blood. The TCR comes from a man younger than 40 with COVID-19, enrolled during active disease. This sequence joins TRBV3-1 (or the pseudogene TRBV3-2) and TRBJ2-7; D is unresolved. The CDR3 DNA reads as TGTGCCAGCAGCCAAGTAACGGAGACCTACGAGCAGTACTTC. Its translation is CASSQVTETYEQYF.